These T cell receptor beta chains were read from a single sample in a study of graft-versus-host responses after intestinal transplantation. The data were produced by immunoSEQ multiplex PCR, yet TCRdb's version contains in-frame clones alone and is incomplete. The table shows about 38,000 clones, with roughly 80% occurring only once. Material: PBMCs, obtained about 38 months after transplant. These receptors all stem from a human patient who received an intestinal transplant, so some T cells may come from the graft donor. The CDR3 runs from the conserved cysteine through the conserved F or W. The D gene is left open where the match is weak. Only part of the rows carry a size: once, few, many, or a class if the clone is expanded.

d_call | clone_size | j_call | v_call | cdr3_nt | cdr3_aa
- | - | TRBJ2-7 | TRBV5-4 | TGTGCCAGCAGCTTGGTCAATGGACCCGTTCCCCGGCAGTACTTC | CASSLVNGPVPRQYF
- | - | TRBJ1-2 | TRBV19 | TGTGCCAGTGGACAGTTCTATGGCTACACCTTC | CASGQFYGYTF
- | - | TRBJ2-7 | TRBV28 | TGTGCCAGCAGCCGGTCCCGGGACTGGGACCCCTACGAGCAGTACTTC | CASSRSRDWDPYEQYF
TRBD2 | - | TRBJ2-7 | TRBV4-1 | TGCGCCAGCAGCCCGGGACTAGCGGGAGGACCCTACGAGCAGTACTTC | CASSPGLAGGPYEQYF
- | - | TRBJ1-2 | TRBV9 | TGTGCCAGCAGCGCCGACGGAGCTAACTATGGCTACACCTTC | CASSADGANYGYTF
TRBD1 | - | TRBJ2-1 | TRBV11-2 | TGTGCCAGCAGCAGAGACAGGGGGGAACTCCCCTACAATGAGCAGTTCTTC | CASSRDRGELPYNEQFF
- | few | TRBJ1-1 | TRBV6-6 | TGTGCCAGCAGTTCACGGACAGCCTTGAACACTGAAGCTTTCTTT | CASSSRTALNTEAFF
TRBD2 | - | TRBJ2-7 | TRBV7-3 | TGTGCCAGCAGCTCCCCTAGCGGCGAGCAGTACTTC | CASSSPSGEQYF
TRBD2 | - | TRBJ2-3 | TRBV7-8 | TGTGCCAGCAGCTTAAATGGCGGCGGGAGCGTTGCCGATACGCAGTATTTT | CASSLNGGGSVADTQYF
TRBD2 | - | TRBJ2-7 | TRBV5-1 | TGCGCCAGCAGCTTGGGCGGACTAGCGGGAGATGACGAGCAGTACTTC | CASSLGGLAGDDEQYF
- | once | TRBJ2-7 | TRBV15 | TGTGCCACCAGCAGACGACACCCTCCCTTTGGGACTGACTACGAGCAGTACTTC | CATSRRHPPFGTDYEQYF
- | - | TRBJ1-3 | TRBV9 | TGTGCCAGCAGCGTAGTGGGGGGGACTGGAAACACCATATATTTT | CASSVVGGTGNTIYF
- | - | TRBJ1-4 | TRBV28 | TGTGCCAGCAGTTCTTACACGGCAACTAATGAAAAACTGTTTTTT | CASSSYTATNEKLFF
- | - | TRBJ1-1 | TRBV30 | TGTGCCTGGAGTGGCCTGAACACTGAAGCTTTCTTT | CAWSGLNTEAFF
TRBD1 | - | TRBJ1-2 | TRBV28 | TGTGCCAGCAGTTTCCCGGGACAGGGAGGCTATGGCTACACCTTC | CASSFPGQGGYGYTF
- | once | TRBJ2-7 | TRBV6-5 | TGTGCCAGCAGTTACTCCCCCCAGGGCTACGAGCAGTACTTC | CASSYSPQGYEQYF
TRBD1 | few | TRBJ1-2 | TRBV6-5 | TGTGCCAGCAGTTACACGACAGGGGCGGACTATGGCTACACCTTC | CASSYTTGADYGYTF
TRBD1 | - | TRBJ2-3 | TRBV7-3 | TGTGCCAGCAGCGCCCGGGACAGCCCCCAGACGCAGTATTTT | CASSARDSPQTQYF
TRBD2 | - | TRBJ2-1 | TRBV7-9 | TGTGCCAGCAGCTCGACAGAGGGACTAGCGGGAGATCTCAATGAGCAGTTCTTC | CASSSTEGLAGDLNEQFF
TRBD1 | - | TRBJ2-3 | TRBV28 | TGTGCCAGCAGCCGGGACAGGGAGGTGACAGATACGCAGTATTTT | CASSRDREVTDTQYF
- | - | TRBJ2-7 | TRBV27 | TGTGCCAGCAGTCCCGACTTTAAATACGAGCAGTACTTC | CASSPDFKYEQYF
- | - | TRBJ2-5 | TRBV7-9 | TGTGCCAGCAGCTTAGAAGGGGTCCAAGAGACCCAGTACTTC | CASSLEGVQETQYF
- | - | TRBJ1-1 | TRBV29-1 | TGCAGCACCGACGGGGGGCCCTGGAACACTGAAGCTTTCTTT | CSTDGGPWNTEAFF
- | - | TRBJ2-6 | TRBV21-1 | TGTGCCGCCCCGACACCCTCCCGCGCTCCTGGGGCCAACGTCCTGACTTTC | CAAPTPSRAPGANVLTF
TRBD2 | - | TRBJ2-1 | TRBV6-1 | TGTGCCAGCAGTGAAACTGGGACTACCGAGCAGTTCTTC | CASSETGTTEQFF
- | - | TRBJ1-5 | TRBV6-1 | TGTGCCAGCAGTGAAGCCTCCAGTCGGGGGCCCCAGCATTTT | CASSEASSRGPQHF
- | - | TRBJ1-2 | TRBV9 | TGTGCCAGCAGCCCCTGGGGGAAAGGCTACACCTTC | CASSPWGKGYTF
TRBD2 | - | TRBJ2-4 | TRBV29-1 | TGCAGCGCATCCCCGGGGGGAAACATTCAGTACTTC | CSASPGGNIQYF
- | - | TRBJ1-5 | TRBV25-1 | TGTGCCAGCAGTGTAGGGTATCAGCCCCAGCATTTT | CASSVGYQPQHF
- | - | TRBJ2-5 | TRBV2 | TGTGCCAGCAGACCAACAGGGTACCAAGAGACCCAGTACTTC | CASRPTGYQETQYF
- | - | TRBJ2-3 | TRBV4-2 | TGTGCCAGCAGCCAAGAAGGGACGGCCACAGATACGCAGTATTTT | CASSQEGTATDTQYF
TRBD2 | few | TRBJ2-3 | TRBV6-6 | TGTGCCAGCAGCCCTGGACTAGGCCAAACAGATACGCAGTATTTT | CASSPGLGQTDTQYF
- | - | TRBJ2-3 | TRBV5-1 | TGCGCCAGCAGCTTGGCCGGGGTCGGCACAGATACGCAGTATTTT | CASSLAGVGTDTQYF
TRBD1 | - | TRBJ2-5 | TRBV7-9 | TGTGCCAGCAGCTGGGGACAGGGTCAAGGGACCCAGTACTTC | CASSWGQGQGTQYF
- | - | TRBJ1-2 | TRBV5-8 | TGTGCCAGCAGCTTGGCCCCAGGGGTACGCGGCGGCTACACCTTC | CASSLAPGVRGGYTF
- | - | TRBJ2-3 | TRBV9 | TGTGCCAGCAGCCCCCCAGAGACAGATACGCAGTATTTT | CASSPPETDTQYF
- | - | TRBJ2-1 | TRBV9 | TGTGCCAGCGGGGGGTTGTTGGGTGAGCAGTTCTTC | CASGGLLGEQFF
TRBD1 | - | TRBJ2-1 | TRBV5-4 | TGTGCCAGCAGCTTGAAGGGACAGCGAGGGAATGAGCAGTTCTTC | CASSLKGQRGNEQFF
TRBD1 | - | TRBJ2-4 | TRBV29-1 | TGCAGCGTCGAGGGACAGAACATTCAGTACTTC | CSVEGQNIQYF
- | - | TRBJ1-4 | TRBV15 | TGTGCCACCAGCAGAGGGGCCCCCGATGAAAAACTGTTTTTT | CATSRGAPDEKLFF
TRBD1 | - | TRBJ1-6 | TRBV5-1 | TGCGCCAGCAGCGAGGGGACAGGTAATTCACCCCTCCACTTT | CASSEGTGNSPLHF
TRBD1 | - | TRBJ2-1 | TRBV10-3 | TGTGCCATCGGGTCTACAGGGGGCGCCGTTAATGAGCAGTTCTTC | CAIGSTGGAVNEQFF
TRBD1 | - | TRBJ2-7 | TRBV10-2 | TGCGCCAGCAGACCCACAGGGGGCCTTTTTTACGAGCAGTACTTC | CASRPTGGLFYEQYF
TRBD1 | - | TRBJ1-1 | TRBV2 | TGTGCCAGCAGTGAAGGGACAGGGAGACGGATAAGGTATGAAGCTTTCTTT | CASSEGTGRRIRYEAFF
- | - | TRBJ2-2 | TRBV29-1 | TGCAGCGTTGGAGCCAACACCGGGGAGCTGTTTTTT | CSVGANTGELFF
- | - | TRBJ2-3 | TRBV7-2 | TGTGCCAGCAGCAGACTAGGGCCCACAGATACGCAGTATTTT | CASSRLGPTDTQYF
- | - | TRBJ2-4 | TRBV19 | TGTGCCAGTAGTAGCCAAACTAGAGCCATTCAGTACTTC | CASSSQTRAIQYF
TRBD1 | - | TRBJ1-2 | TRBV27 | TGTGCCAGCAGTTTATCAGGGACAGCGGGGTTGGGTGGCTACACCTTC | CASSLSGTAGLGGYTF
- | - | TRBJ1-5 | TRBV4-1 | TGCGCCAGCAGCCCATCCACAGGCAATCAGCCCCAGCATTTT | CASSPSTGNQPQHF
TRBD1 | - | TRBJ1-6 | TRBV2 | TGTGCCAGCAGAGAGGACAGGGGATCCTATAATTCACCCCTCCACTTT | CASREDRGSYNSPLHF